The source of this T cell receptor (beta chain) is a study of T-cell reconstitution after alpha-beta-depleted transplantation in children. Study-level points and caveats: Alpha-beta T cells about two months after transplant reportedly derived from several hundred expanded graft clones. T cells produced anew were the main source of T-cell counts and diversity one year after transplant.

This sample's TCRbeta library carried unique molecular identifier barcodes. A single record per CDR3 protein comes from TCRdb applying MiXCR to the PCR reads. Of roughly 250,000 distinct CDR3 sequences in the sample, less than 9% were seen once. There are many counts of this clonotype. Its specificity is unknown. V was pared by 8 bases and J by 2 bases, with 6 bases of the junction left unmatched. Germline V CDR1 and CDR2: SGHDT, YYEEEE. This CDR3 contains 13 residues. The rearrangement links TRBV5-6 to TRBJ2-5; 7 positions match TRBD1. The source was PBMCs, mostly from graft donor cells, collected 180 days after TCRalphabeta/CD19-depleted stem cell transplant. The receptor comes from a male patient younger than 18 who had a stem cell transplant for acute lymphoblastic leukemia, so the T cells may come from the graft donor. DNA for the CDR3: TGTGCCAGTTCCGGGACAGATCAAGAGACCCAGTACTTC. It specifies CASSGTDQETQYF.